This is a list of T cell receptor beta chains from one sample in a study of control samples from healthy donors and cancer patients. Using immunoSEQ multiplex PCR, the repertoire was profiled, and TCRdb retains in-frame clones only, with some absent. The sample has 90,000 or so clones; approximately 80% are singletons. Sequencing was performed on blood. These receptors were taken from a man younger than 40 in good health. The CDR3 runs from the conserved cysteine through the conserved F or W. A D gene is named only where the DNA matches it firmly. Only part of the rows carry a size: once, few, many, or a class if the clone is expanded.

abundance: .
j_gene: TRBJ1-6
d_gene: .
v_gene: TRBV11-1
CDR3aa: CASSLDFYNSPLHF
CDR3nt: TGTGCCAGCAGCTTAGACTTCTATAATTCACCCCTCCACTTT

abundance: once
j_gene: TRBJ2-7
d_gene: .
v_gene: TRBV6-5
CDR3aa: CASSYSNSYEQYF
CDR3nt: TGTGCCAGCAGTTACTCGAATAGCTACGAGCAGTACTTC

abundance: few
j_gene: TRBJ2-1
d_gene: TRBD1
v_gene: TRBV7-6
CDR3aa: CASSRTRDRAYNEQFF
CDR3nt: TGTGCCAGCAGCCGAACCCGGGACAGGGCTTACAATGAGCAGTTCTTC

abundance: .
j_gene: TRBJ1-1
d_gene: .
v_gene: TRBV7-3
CDR3aa: CASSLVPASNTEAFF
CDR3nt: TGTGCCAGCAGCTTAGTTCCAGCCTCGAACACTGAAGCTTTCTTT

abundance: .
j_gene: TRBJ1-5
d_gene: .
v_gene: TRBV28
CDR3aa: CASSPDRGPPNQPQHF
CDR3nt: TGTGCCAGCAGTCCAGATCGGGGACCCCCTAATCAGCCCCAGCATTTT

abundance: .
j_gene: TRBJ2-5
d_gene: TRBD2
v_gene: TRBV7-9
CDR3aa: CASSPFGAGGETQYF
CDR3nt: TGTGCCAGCAGCCCCTTTGGAGCGGGGGGGGAGACCCAGTACTTC

abundance: .
j_gene: TRBJ1-2
d_gene: .
v_gene: TRBV5-4
CDR3aa: CASSLRGEAYGYTF
CDR3nt: TGTGCCAGCAGCTTGAGGGGGGAAGCCTATGGCTACACCTTC

abundance: few
j_gene: TRBJ2-3
d_gene: TRBD2
v_gene: TRBV6-5
CDR3aa: CASSSGGFSTDTQYF
CDR3nt: TGTGCCAGCAGTAGCGGGGGCTTTAGCACAGATACGCAGTATTTT

abundance: few
j_gene: TRBJ1-5
d_gene: .
v_gene: TRBV12-3/TRBV12-4
CDR3aa: CASTFRDFQPQHF
CDR3nt: TGTGCCAGCACATTCAGGGATTTTCAGCCCCAGCATTTT

abundance: .
j_gene: TRBJ2-3
d_gene: .
v_gene: TRBV6-5
CDR3aa: CASRPLASTDTQYF
CDR3nt: TGTGCCAGCAGGCCCCTCGCTAGCACAGATACGCAGTATTTT

abundance: .
j_gene: TRBJ1-5
d_gene: .
v_gene: TRBV27
CDR3aa: CASSSQGTNQPQHF
CDR3nt: TGTGCCAGCAGTTCCCAGGGAACGAACCAGCCCCAGCATTTT

abundance: .
j_gene: TRBJ2-7
d_gene: .
v_gene: TRBV5-1
CDR3aa: CASSPGTPGWQYF
CDR3nt: TGCGCCAGCAGCCCAGGGACCCCGGGATGGCAGTACTTC

abundance: once
j_gene: TRBJ1-3
d_gene: .
v_gene: TRBV2
CDR3aa: CASSDQAGSGNTIYF
CDR3nt: TGTGCCAGCAGTGATCAAGCAGGCTCTGGAAACACCATATATTTT

abundance: .
j_gene: TRBJ2-2
d_gene: TRBD2
v_gene: TRBV7-6
CDR3aa: CASSSGTIFSGELFF
CDR3nt: TGTGCCAGCAGCTCCGGGACTATCTTCTCCGGGGAGCTGTTTTTT

abundance: once
j_gene: TRBJ2-5
d_gene: .
v_gene: TRBV5-4
CDR3aa: CASSLSAVREGETQYF
CDR3nt: TGTGCCAGCAGCTTGAGTGCGGTTCGCGAGGGAGAGACCCAGTACTTC

abundance: .
j_gene: TRBJ1-5
d_gene: .
v_gene: TRBV18
CDR3aa: CASSPRGQVARLPQHF
CDR3nt: TGTGCCAGCTCACCACGTGGCCAGGTCGCTCGTCTGCCCCAGCATTTT

abundance: .
j_gene: TRBJ1-2
d_gene: TRBD1
v_gene: TRBV11-2
CDR3aa: CASSLEVGQDYGYTF
CDR3nt: TGTGCCAGCAGCTTAGAGGTTGGACAGGACTATGGCTACACCTTC

abundance: .
j_gene: TRBJ2-1
d_gene: .
v_gene: TRBV5-1
CDR3aa: CASSGASYNEQFF
CDR3nt: TGCGCCAGCAGCGGGGCTAGCTACAATGAGCAGTTCTTC

abundance: .
j_gene: TRBJ2-7
d_gene: TRBD2
v_gene: TRBV6-5
CDR3aa: CASTLSGGSYEQYF
CDR3nt: TGTGCCAGCACCCTAAGCGGGGGGTCCTACGAGCAGTACTTC

abundance: .
j_gene: TRBJ2-4
d_gene: .
v_gene: TRBV9
CDR3aa: CASSPSGTPRDIQYF
CDR3nt: TGTGCCAGCAGCCCCTCAGGGACTCCAAGGGACATTCAGTACTTC

abundance: once
j_gene: TRBJ1-5
d_gene: .
v_gene: TRBV24-1
CDR3aa: CATSDLDSNQPQHF
CDR3nt: TGTGCCACCAGTGATTTGGACAGCAATCAGCCCCAGCATTTT

abundance: .
j_gene: TRBJ1-2
d_gene: .
v_gene: TRBV15
CDR3aa: CATSSGLGYTF
CDR3nt: TGTGCCACCAGCAGCGGCCTCGGCTACACCTTC

abundance: .
j_gene: TRBJ2-1
d_gene: .
v_gene: TRBV7-9
CDR3aa: CASSFPPRVMNNEQFF
CDR3nt: TGTGCCAGCAGCTTTCCCCCCAGGGTTATGAACAATGAGCAGTTCTTC

abundance: .
j_gene: TRBJ2-7
d_gene: .
v_gene: TRBV15
CDR3aa: CATSSPGLSNEQYF
CDR3nt: TGTGCCACCAGCAGCCCAGGGCTGTCCAACGAGCAGTACTTC

abundance: .
j_gene: TRBJ1-2
d_gene: .
v_gene: TRBV14
CDR3aa: CASSQVRTPGPPYGYTF
CDR3nt: TGTGCCAGCAGCCAAGTACGGACCCCAGGTCCTCCCTATGGCTACACCTTC

abundance: many
j_gene: TRBJ1-6
d_gene: .
v_gene: TRBV7-3
CDR3aa: CASSVTYNSPLHF
CDR3nt: TGTGCCAGCAGCGTTACCTATAATTCACCCCTCCACTTT

abundance: .
j_gene: TRBJ2-7
d_gene: TRBD2
v_gene: TRBV30
CDR3aa: CAWSVKAAGEQYF
CDR3nt: TGTGCCTGGAGTGTAAAGGCAGCGGGGGAGCAGTACTTC

abundance: .
j_gene: TRBJ1-5
d_gene: TRBD1
v_gene: TRBV6-1
CDR3aa: CASSEGTGGVGGNQPQHF
CDR3nt: TGTGCCAGCAGTGAAGGGACAGGGGGCGTAGGGGGCAATCAGCCCCAGCATTTT

abundance: .
j_gene: TRBJ1-1
d_gene: .
v_gene: TRBV5-1
CDR3aa: CASSLGVMNTEAFF
CDR3nt: TGCGCCAGCAGCTTAGGGGTCATGAACACTGAAGCTTTCTTT